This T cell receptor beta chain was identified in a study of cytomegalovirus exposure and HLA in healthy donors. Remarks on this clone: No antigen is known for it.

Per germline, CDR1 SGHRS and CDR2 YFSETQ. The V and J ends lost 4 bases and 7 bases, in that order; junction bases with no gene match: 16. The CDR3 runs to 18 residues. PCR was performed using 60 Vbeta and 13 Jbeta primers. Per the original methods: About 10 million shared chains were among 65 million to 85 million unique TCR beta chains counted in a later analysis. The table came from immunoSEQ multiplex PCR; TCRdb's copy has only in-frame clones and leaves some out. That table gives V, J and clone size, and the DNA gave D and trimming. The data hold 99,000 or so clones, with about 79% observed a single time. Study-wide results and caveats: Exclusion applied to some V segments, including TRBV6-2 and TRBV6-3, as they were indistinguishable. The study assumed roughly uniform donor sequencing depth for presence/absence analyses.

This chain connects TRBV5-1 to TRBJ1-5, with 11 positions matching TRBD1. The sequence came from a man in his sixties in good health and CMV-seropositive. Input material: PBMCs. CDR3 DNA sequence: TGCGCCAGCAGCCCAACTCCCGTCGGGACAGGGGGATACCAGCCCCAGCATTTT. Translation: CASSPTPVGTGGYQPQHF.